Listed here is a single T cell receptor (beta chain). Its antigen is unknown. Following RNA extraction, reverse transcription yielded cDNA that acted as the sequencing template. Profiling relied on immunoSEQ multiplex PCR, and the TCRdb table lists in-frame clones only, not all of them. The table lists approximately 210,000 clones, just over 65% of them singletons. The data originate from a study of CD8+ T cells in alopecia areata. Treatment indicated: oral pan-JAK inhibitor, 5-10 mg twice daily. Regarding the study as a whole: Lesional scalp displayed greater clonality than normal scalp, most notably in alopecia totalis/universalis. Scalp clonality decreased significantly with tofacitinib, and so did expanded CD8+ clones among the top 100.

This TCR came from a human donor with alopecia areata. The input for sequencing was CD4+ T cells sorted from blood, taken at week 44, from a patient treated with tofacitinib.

CDR3 sequence: CASSIGGVTDQPQHF. The CDR3 bases are TGTGCCAGTAGTATTGGTGGAGTCACCGATCAGCCCCAGCATTTT. The V gene is TRBV19, the J gene TRBJ1-5, with D unresolved. Trimming shortened V by 3 bases and J by 5 bases, and 14 bases separated the two germline ends. This CDR3 is 15 amino acids long. Per the germline V gene, CDR1 is LNHDA and CDR2 is SQIVND (reference sequence).